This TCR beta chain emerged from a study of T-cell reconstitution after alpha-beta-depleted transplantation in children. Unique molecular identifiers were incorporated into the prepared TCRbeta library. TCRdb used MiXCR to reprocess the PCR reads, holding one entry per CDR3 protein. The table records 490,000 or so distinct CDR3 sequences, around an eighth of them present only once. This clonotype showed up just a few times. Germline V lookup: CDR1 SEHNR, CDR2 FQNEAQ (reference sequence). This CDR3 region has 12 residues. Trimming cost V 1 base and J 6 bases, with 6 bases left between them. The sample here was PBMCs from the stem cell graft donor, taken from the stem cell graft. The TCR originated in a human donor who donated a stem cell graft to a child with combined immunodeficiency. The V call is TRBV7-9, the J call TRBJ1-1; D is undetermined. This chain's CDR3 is CASSLGIAEAFF. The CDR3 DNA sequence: TGTGCCAGCAGCTTAGGAATCGCTGAAGCTTTCTTT. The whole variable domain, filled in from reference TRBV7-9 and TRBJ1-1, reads DTGVSQNPRHKITKRGQNVTFRCDPISEHNRLYWYRQTLGQGPEFLTYFQNEAQLEKSRLLSDRFSAERPKGSFSTLEIQRTEQGDSAMYLCASSLGIAEAFFGQGTRLTVV.